Listed below are T cell receptor beta chains from one sample, sequenced in a study of cytomegalovirus exposure and HLA in healthy donors. Profiled with immunoSEQ multiplex PCR; TCRdb holds only in-frame clones, not every one. The data hold about 140,000 clones, with approximately 79% observed a single time. Material for sequencing was PBMCs. Source of these receptors: a woman aged 25 to 39 in good health and CMV-seronegative. Each CDR3 is given without its conserved first and last residue. The D gene is left open where the match is weak.

TRBV5-1	NA	ASSVALLQGNSPLH
TRBV11-3	TRBD1	ASSTRTGAQETQY
TRBV15	TRBD1	ATSGTGTANYGYT
TRBV18	NA	ASSPAGGLNTEAF
TRBV5-1	NA	ASSLEAAHGDTQY
TRBV2	TRBD2	ASSEPLLASGGYEQY
TRBV11-2	NA	ASSLDRNQPQH
TRBV18	TRBD1	ASSPYVDRERCT
TRBV19	NA	ASTREGGYGYT
TRBV2	NA	ASGSGRPEAF
TRBV9	TRBD1	ASSVAPGQTNEKLF
TRBV6-6	NA	ASSEAGRELYGYT
TRBV5-4	TRBD2	ASSLAGPAYEQY
TRBV9	TRBD2	ASSVGTSRRYNEQF
TRBV9	NA	ASSPPRGRNNEQF
TRBV30	NA	AWSKSGGGSPLH
TRBV30	NA	AWSQGISSYNEQF
TRBV7-3	NA	ASSLTGDSYGYT
TRBV18	NA	ASSPTGTNYEQY
TRBV6-5	NA	ASSPLLAPNSPLH
TRBV6-1	NA	ATYGAGDYGYT
TRBV9	NA	ASSQSPQGHYGYT
TRBV9	TRBD1	ASSDQGARDTQY
TRBV9	NA	ASSVVDSSYEQY
TRBV27	NA	ASSFMGGNEQF
TRBV23-1	NA	ASSQWRYGAF
TRBV6-5	TRBD1	ASSGKRTGQAEAF
TRBV28	NA	ASSSYGDGNTEAF
TRBV5-1	NA	ASSPDGGNSPLH
TRBV5-5	TRBD2	ASTPSGGPTGELF
TRBV5-1	TRBD2	ASSLAGRGGLQETQY
TRBV5-4	NA	ASSGPRGAGLREQY
TRBV6-5	NA	ASSFFRSSYNEQF
TRBV6-1	TRBD1	ASSEEGTGPYEQY
TRBV5-6	TRBD1	ASSLSGGASPLH
TRBV11-2	NA	ASRYRVGTDTQY
TRBV5-6	NA	ASSLLSQPQH
TRBV11-2	NA	ASSLSTPPLH
TRBV15	TRBD2	ATSSPGTSGYNEQF
TRBV7-9	NA	ASSPPGRDSYNSPLH